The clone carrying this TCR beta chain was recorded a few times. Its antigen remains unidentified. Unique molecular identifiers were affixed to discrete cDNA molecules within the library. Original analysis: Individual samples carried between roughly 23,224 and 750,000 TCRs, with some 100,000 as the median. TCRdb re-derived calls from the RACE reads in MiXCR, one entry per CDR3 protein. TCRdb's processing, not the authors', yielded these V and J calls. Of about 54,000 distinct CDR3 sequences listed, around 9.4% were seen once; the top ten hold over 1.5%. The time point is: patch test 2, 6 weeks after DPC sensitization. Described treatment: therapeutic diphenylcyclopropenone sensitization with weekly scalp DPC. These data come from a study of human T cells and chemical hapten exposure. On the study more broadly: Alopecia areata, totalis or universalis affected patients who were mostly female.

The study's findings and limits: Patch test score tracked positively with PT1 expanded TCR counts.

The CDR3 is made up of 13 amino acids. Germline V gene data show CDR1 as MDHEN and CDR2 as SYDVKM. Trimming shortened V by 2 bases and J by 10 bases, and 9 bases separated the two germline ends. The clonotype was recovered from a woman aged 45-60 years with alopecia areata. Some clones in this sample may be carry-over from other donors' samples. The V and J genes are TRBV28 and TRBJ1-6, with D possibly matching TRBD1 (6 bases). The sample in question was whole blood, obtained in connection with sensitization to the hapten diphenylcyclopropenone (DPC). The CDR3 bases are TGTGCCAGCAGTTTAGTGGGGGGCTCACCCCTCCACTTT. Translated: CASSLVGGSPLHF. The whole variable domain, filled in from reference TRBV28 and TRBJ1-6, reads DVKVTQSSRYLVKRTGEKVFLECVQDMDHENMFWYRQDPGLGLRLIYFSYDVKMKEKGDIPEGYSVSREKKERFSLILESASTNQTSMYLCASSLVGGSPLHFGNGTRLTVT.